This is a list of T cell receptor beta chains from one sample in a study of blood T cell repertoires in COVID-19. Here immunoSEQ multiplex PCR was the method, and the copy in TCRdb shows in-frame clones only, minus some. The sample holds some 96,000 clones, roughly 86% seen once. Sequences were obtained from peripheral blood. These receptors were collected from a man aged 45-65 years with acute or convalescent COVID-19. The CDR3 runs from the conserved cysteine through the conserved F or W. A D gene is named only where the DNA matches it firmly. Part of the rows lack a size; the others show once, few, many or a class for expanded clones.

TRBV10-2	13	.	.	TRBJ1-2	CASSRGLKDGYTF	TGCGCCAGCAGTAGGGGACTCAAAGATGGCTACACCTTC
TRBV10-1	14	.	TRBD2	TRBJ2-2	CASSSTSGTGELFF	TGCGCCAGCAGTAGTACTAGCGGAACCGGGGAGCTGTTTTTT
TRBV29-1	15	.	.	TRBJ1-1	CSVELVYGGDTEAFF	TGCAGCGTTGAACTCGTGTATGGGGGGGACACTGAAGCTTTCTTT
TRBV4-1	13	.	.	TRBJ2-5	CASSRAPWETQYF	TGCGCCAGCAGCCGCGCCCCTTGGGAGACCCAGTACTTC
TRBV2	13	.	.	TRBJ1-2	CASQNGGMGGYTF	TGTGCCAGCCAAAATGGGGGGATGGGAGGCTACACCTTC
TRBV6-5	12	.	TRBD1	TRBJ2-7	CASRGQGVEQYF	TGTGCCAGCAGGGGGCAGGGGGTCGAGCAGTACTTC
TRBV30	16	.	TRBD2	TRBJ2-3	CAWRALAGVSTDTQYF	TGTGCCTGGAGGGCCCTAGCGGGGGTTAGCACAGATACGCAGTATTTT
TRBV5-6	17	.	.	TRBJ1-1	CASSLVGQWRLNTEAFF	TGTGCCAGCAGCTTGGTGGGGCAGTGGCGGTTGAACACTGAAGCTTTCTTT
TRBV4-1	15	.	TRBD2	TRBJ2-7	CASSQESGRPYEQYF	TGCGCCAGCAGCCAAGAAAGCGGGAGGCCCTACGAGCAGTACTTC
TRBV7-7	15	.	TRBD1	TRBJ2-2	CASSQDRGPTGELFF	TGTGCCAGCAGCCAAGACAGGGGGCCCACCGGGGAGCTGTTTTTT
TRBV5-6	16	.	.	TRBJ1-2	CASSLAPVAANYGYTF	TGTGCCAGCAGCTTGGCCCCCGTGGCGGCTAACTATGGCTACACCTTC
TRBV10-1	14	.	TRBD1	TRBJ1-6	CASRRDRGNSPLHF	TGCGCCAGCAGACGGGACAGGGGTAATTCACCCCTCCACTTT
TRBV5-1	15	.	.	TRBJ1-2	CASSPRSDRWYGYTF	TGCGCCAGCAGTCCTCGGAGTGATCGCTGGTATGGCTACACCTTC
TRBV28	15	.	TRBD1	TRBJ2-7	CASSFTGTGVEEQYF	TGTGCCAGCAGTTTTACCGGGACAGGGGTAGAAGAGCAGTACTTC
TRBV18	16	.	.	TRBJ1-3	CASSHADGGTGNTIYF	TGTGCCAGCTCACACGCAGACGGGGGGACTGGAAACACCATATATTTT
TRBV19	15	.	TRBD1	TRBJ1-2	CASSMGAGQTDGYTF	TGTGCCAGTAGTATGGGTGCGGGACAGACAGATGGCTACACCTTC
TRBV18	15	.	.	TRBJ1-1	CASSPQGGRYTEAFF	TGTGCCAGCTCACCACAGGGGGGGAGGTACACTGAAGCTTTCTTT
TRBV29-1	14	.	TRBD1	TRBJ2-1	CSGSPQGRSNEQFF	TGCAGCGGATCCCCACAGGGGCGTAGTAATGAGCAGTTCTTC
TRBV21-1	18	few	.	TRBJ2-7	CASSLRGAGTGRRYEQYF	TGTGCCAGCAGCCTAAGGGGCGCGGGGACAGGGAGGAGATACGAGCAGTACTTC
TRBV5-4	14	.	TRBD1	TRBJ1-6	CASSPGQGKSPLHF	TGTGCCAGCAGTCCCGGACAGGGTAAATCACCCCTCCACTTT
TRBV3-1/TRBV3-2	14	.	TRBD1	TRBJ1-3	CASSLGQGRNTIYF	TGTGCCAGCAGCCTCGGACAGGGAAGAAACACCATATATTTT
TRBV3-1/TRBV3-2	17	.	TRBD1	TRBJ1-5	CASSHSRDRISNQPQHF	TGTGCCAGCAGCCACTCTCGGGACAGGATCAGCAATCAGCCCCAGCATTTT
TRBV2	12	once	.	TRBJ2-3	CASREGVLGQYF	TGTGCCAGCAGGGAGGGAGTGCTTGGGCAGTATTTT
TRBV10-3	13	.	.	TRBJ2-7	CAISRQEYEHPYF	TGTGCCATCAGCCGACAAGAGTACGAGCATCCGTACTTC
TRBV10-2	14	.	TRBD1	TRBJ1-5	CASRPGQGNQPQHF	TGCGCCAGCAGACCGGGACAGGGTAATCAGCCCCAGCATTTT
TRBV5-5	13	.	.	TRBJ1-5	CASSFSVNQPQHF	TGTGCCAGCAGCTTTTCGGTAAATCAGCCCCAGCATTTT
TRBV6-2/TRBV6-3	14	.	.	TRBJ2-7	CASSYGGLADEQYF	TGTGCCAGCAGTTACGGCGGCTTGGCGGACGAGCAGTACTTC
TRBV10-2	18	once	TRBD2	TRBJ2-2	CASYRSDIAGGDTGELFF	TGCGCCAGTTACCGTTCGGATATAGCGGGAGGTGACACCGGGGAGCTGTTTTTT
TRBV5-8	16	once	.	TRBJ1-5	CASSFEKGAGDQPQHF	TGTGCCAGCAGCTTCGAAAAGGGAGCAGGGGATCAGCCCCAGCATTTT
TRBV5-6	15	.	.	TRBJ1-6	CASSLRSSYNSPLHF	TGTGCCAGCAGCTTAAGGAGCTCCTATAATTCACCCCTCCACTTT
TRBV6-5	14	.	TRBD1	TRBJ1-1	CASSPGGALSEAFF	TGTGCCAGCAGTCCAGGGGGCGCTTTATCTGAAGCTTTCTTT
TRBV5-1	14	.	.	TRBJ2-2	CASSSAGFGGELFF	TGCGCCAGCAGCTCCGCAGGGTTTGGCGGGGAGCTGTTTTTT
TRBV29-1	13	once	.	TRBJ1-1	CSVVAGMNTEAFF	TGCAGCGTTGTAGCGGGGATGAACACTGAAGCTTTCTTT
TRBV5-6	15	few	TRBD1	TRBJ2-7	CASSFADRGLNEQYF	TGTGCCAGCAGCTTCGCGGACAGGGGGCTCAACGAGCAGTACTTC
TRBV18	15	.	TRBD1	TRBJ1-1	CASSSYGTGLTEAFF	TGTGCCAGCTCATCCTACGGGACAGGGCTCACTGAAGCTTTCTTT
TRBV10-3	12	few	.	TRBJ2-1	CAISEAVNEQFF	TGTGCCATCAGTGAAGCGGTAAATGAGCAGTTCTTC
TRBV5-1	17	.	TRBD1	TRBJ2-1	CASSLGLRQGARNEQFF	TGCGCCAGCAGCTTAGGTCTCAGGCAGGGGGCGAGGAATGAGCAGTTCTTC
TRBV3-1/TRBV3-2	17	.	TRBD1	TRBJ2-2	CASSPRPGQVDTGELFF	TGTGCCAGCAGCCCACGACCGGGACAGGTGGACACCGGGGAGCTGTTTTTT
TRBV18	13	.	TRBD1	TRBJ2-7	CASSPDRKHEQYF	TGTGCCAGCTCACCGGACAGGAAACACGAGCAGTACTTC
TRBV6-2/TRBV6-3	17	.	.	TRBJ1-2	CASSRQGRAFLNYGYTF	TGTGCCAGCAGCCGCCAGGGAAGAGCCTTTTTAAACTATGGCTACACCTTC
TRBV6-5	16	.	.	TRBJ2-7	CASSYSSFQTGYEQYF	TGTGCCAGCAGTTACTCTTCATTCCAGACTGGCTACGAGCAGTACTTC
TRBV5-4	14	.	TRBD1	TRBJ2-3	CASSRDRTTDTQYF	TGTGCCAGCAGTAGGGACAGAACCACAGATACGCAGTATTTT
TRBV4-1	16	.	TRBD1	TRBJ1-5	CASSHPTGQGNQPQHF	TGCGCCAGCAGCCACCCCACGGGACAGGGCAATCAGCCCCAGCATTTT
TRBV12-3/TRBV12-4	13	.	.	TRBJ2-2	CASSFKGTGELFF	TGTGCCAGCAGTTTTAAGGGGACCGGGGAGCTGTTTTTT
TRBV6-1	14	.	TRBD1	TRBJ1-5	CASSDRGLGQPQHF	TGTGCCAGCAGTGATAGGGGGCTAGGTCAGCCCCAGCATTTT
TRBV19	16	.	TRBD1	TRBJ1-3	CASSRRDRLGGNTIYF	TGTGCCAGTAGTAGACGGGACAGGTTAGGTGGAAACACCATATATTTT
TRBV15	18	once	.	TRBJ1-2	CATSRAPGRRVVNYGYTF	TGTGCCACCAGCAGAGCCCCGGGGAGGCGGGTAGTTAACTATGGCTACACCTTC
TRBV30	16	.	TRBD1	TRBJ1-1	CAWSVPTGVSNTEAFF	TGTGCCTGGAGTGTACCCACAGGGGTTTCGAACACTGAAGCTTTCTTT
TRBV7-9	11	.	.	TRBJ2-2	CASTTDGELFF	TGTGCCAGCACCACAGACGGGGAGCTGTTTTTT
TRBV13	17	few	TRBD1	TRBJ1-2	CASSFRDRGSDKDGYTF	TGTGCCAGCAGCTTCCGGGACAGGGGGTCAGATAAGGATGGCTACACCTTC
TRBV29-1	14	few	TRBD2	TRBJ2-1	CSVLAGARHNEQFF	TGCAGCGTACTAGCGGGAGCGAGACACAATGAGCAGTTCTTC
TRBV6-1	16	.	TRBD1	TRBJ1-5	CASSVGQGEVLSPQHF	TGTGCCAGCAGTGTCGGACAGGGCGAGGTTTTGAGCCCCCAGCATTTT